This TCR beta chain was profiled in a study of blood T cell repertoires in COVID-19. Study overall: The origin of the acute and convalescent COVID-19 samples was the United States, Italy and Spain. T cells, B-cell-depleted T cells, or PBMCs supplied cDNA or gDNA.

Trimming removed 4 bases from V and 1 base from J; junction bases left unmatched: 12. CDR1 and CDR2 from the germline V gene are LGHNA and YSLEER. The CDR3 is made up of 19 amino acids. Clones were read by immunoSEQ multiplex PCR, and TCRdb kept only the in-frame ones, dropping some. In the table there are around 170,000 clones, roughly four fifths of which are singletons. Input material: peripheral blood. The chain uses TRBV4-3 and TRBJ2-7; TRBD2 matches at 14 bases. The clonotype comes from a man under 40 with active or convalescent COVID-19. The CDR3 region is CASSPRYGTSGSLSYEQYF. The CDR3 DNA reads as TGCGCCAGCAGCCCCCGATACGGGACTAGCGGGAGTCTATCCTACGAGCAGTACTTC.